This T cell receptor beta chain emerged from a study of neurological immune-mediated disorders. Each TCR transcript was tagged with a 10-nucleotide random UMI during 5'RACE. Every sequencing run returned over 170 million TCR-beta sequences, which were derived from 15-18 subjects. TCRdb recomputed calls from the 5' RACE reads with MiXCR, one row per CDR3 protein. The sample lists some 50,000 distinct CDR3 sequences, about 12% occurring once. Points on this clonotype: Antigen: not known. The junction does not match germline at one end; this may be a read error.

Study-level findings and limits: In HTLV-1-associated myelopathy, TCR clonal expansion was greatest, whereas multiple sclerosis had the least, falling below healthy controls.

The time point here: longitudinal time-point 2. The CDR3 length is 11 residues. Germline V gene lookup returns CDR1 SGHTS and CDR2 YDEGEE. The chain couples TRBV5-8 to TRBJ2-1, with D possibly being TRBD1 (5 bases). The sequence came from a male donor with HTLV-1-associated myelopathy (HAM/TSP). The sequencing sample was made of PBMCs. CDR3 nucleotides: TGTGCCAGCAGCTTGGACAGGCCTCAGCTCTTT. Amino acid sequence: CASSLDRPQLF.